A single sample is the source of the 12 T cell receptor beta chains below, sequenced in a study of T cell responses to AZD1222 COVID-19 vaccine. Some clones are missing from TCRdb's copy, which holds only in-frame ones; the method was immunoSEQ multiplex PCR. The table includes about 130,000 clones, 80% to 90% detected once. The material was peripheral blood, obtained on day 0 of AZD1222 vaccination. These receptors all stem from an adult in good health.

This clone was detected a few times. This rearrangement joins TRBV7-3 to TRBJ2-1, with TRBD2 matching 12 bases. With V trimmed by 4 bases and J by 6 bases, 7 bases remained unmatched. The CDR3 is 16 amino acids. Germline CDR1 is SGHTA and CDR2 is FQGTGA. The CDR3 sequence: CASSSSGTSGLNEQFF. The CDR3 DNA reads TGTGCCAGCAGCTCCTCCGGGACTAGCGGGCTCAATGAGCAGTTCTTC.

CDR3 sequence: CASSELAQGPDTQYF. DNA for the CDR3: TGTGCCAGCAGTGAACTGGCCCAGGGTCCAGATACGCAGTATTTT. The V and J genes are TRBV6-1 and TRBJ2-3; D is possibly TRBD1 (5 bases). Trimming cost V 2 bases and J 4 bases, with 13 bases left between them. CDR1 is MNHNS and CDR2 is SASEGT in the germline V gene. There are 15 residues in the CDR3.

With regard to this clone: Because the CDR3 is missing its conserved closing phenylalanine or tryptophan, this is likely a read error. The DNA is left out, because the CDR3 cannot be placed on it with certainty; the CDR3 is given as TCRdb lists it. This rearrangement joins TRBV6-5 to TRBJ2-7; the listed D gene, TRBD1, was not tested against the DNA. Per the germline V gene, CDR1 is MNHEY and CDR2 is SVGAGI. The CDR3 contains 13 residues when both ends are counted. CDR3 amino acids: CASRITDGHGINI.

The CDR3 bases are TGCGCCAGCAGCCAAGACCCCGGACAGGGCTTTTGGGAAAAACTGTTTTTT. As protein: CASSQDPGQGFWEKLFF. This chain links TRBV4-3 with TRBJ1-4; TRBD1 agrees at 8 bases. Germline V gives CDR1 LGHNA, CDR2 YSLEER. The trim removed 0 bases at V and 8 bases at J, leaving 11 bases unmatched. This CDR3 contains 17 residues.

This clone came up once. The V gene is TRBV9, the J gene TRBJ1-1; D is unresolved. The CDR3 contains 11 residues. Germline CDR1 is SGDLS and CDR2 is YYNGEE. V was pared by 4 bases and J by 6 bases, with 7 bases between. In DNA, the CDR3 is TGTGCCAGCAGCTCGGTGGCTGAAGCTTTCTTT. Translating it yields CASSSVAEAFF.

This chain joins TRBV28 and TRBJ1-5; tentative D call: TRBD1 (5 bases). CDR3 length equals 16 residues. Germline CDR1 is MDHEN and CDR2 is SYDVKM. The ends were cut back, 2 bases at V and 4 bases at J, with 15 bases in the middle. CDR3 in DNA: TGTGCCAGCAGTTTAGGGGACGGATCCCCTAATCAGCCCCAGCATTTT. Protein sequence: CASSLGDGSPNQPQHF.

The CDR3 protein is CASSIGGGVNQPQHF. CDR3 in DNA: TGTGCCAGTAGTATAGGAGGGGGCGTAAATCAGCCCCAGCATTTT. The chain joins TRBV19 to TRBJ1-5; 7 nucleotides line up with TRBD1. The CDR3 sequence is 15 residues long. Trimming cost V 1 base and J 4 bases; bases outside gene matches: 4. Germline V gene sequence: CDR1 LNHDA, CDR2 SQIVND (reference sequence).

V is TRBV7-2 and J is TRBJ2-6; D gene unclear. Trimming left V 8 bases short and J 4 bases short, with 9 bases between. This CDR3 has 13 residues. Germline lookup yields CDR1 SGHTA and CDR2 FQGNSA. As DNA, the CDR3 is TGTGCCAGCGTTGGCCGCGGGGCCAACGTCCTGACTTTC. It encodes CASVGRGANVLTF.

The V and J genes are TRBV4-1 and TRBJ2-6; D unresolved. The CDR3 is 18 amino acids. Trimming cost V 2 bases and J 2 bases, with 16 bases left between them. The germline V gene encodes CDR1 MGHRA and CDR2 YSYEKL. DNA for the CDR3: TGCGCCAGCAGCCAACCTCTTAATAGAAATACTGGGGCCAACGTCCTGACTTTC. It translates to CASSQPLNRNTGANVLTF.

The chain is built from TRBV11-3 and TRBJ2-3; unclear D gene. Per germline, CDR1 SGHNT and CDR2 YENEEA. Trimming left V 4 bases short and J 2 bases short, with 25 bases between. The CDR3 has 19 residues. In DNA form, the CDR3 reads TGTGCCAGCAGCTCCCACATATACATTTTCTCCTCTACCACAGATACGCAGTATTTT. It codes for CASSSHIYIFSSTTDTQYF.

The chain combines TRBV21-1 with TRBJ1-1; the table names TRBD1, a call not compared with the DNA. TRBV21-1 is given as a pseudogene. The CDR3 sequence is 16 residues long. CDR3 nucleotide sequence: TGTGCCAGCAGCAGCTTAAACCCGGGACAGTCAAATGAAGCTTTCTTT. Protein sequence: CASSSLNPGQSNEAFF.

This clone occurred once. This chain uses TRBV5-1 with TRBJ2-2; D not certain. CDR1 is SGHRS, CDR2 YFSETQ, per germline. The CDR3 consists of 17 residues. V was shortened by 2 bases and J by 5 bases, with 19 bases between the two germline ends. CDR3 in DNA: TGCGCCAGCAGCTTTGGGGAACCTTTGGGGTTGACCGGGGAGCTGTTTTTT. Amino acids: CASSFGEPLGLTGELFF.